The T cell receptor beta chain under discussion was sequenced for a study of blood T cell repertoires in COVID-19 (dated by TCRdb to 2019 to 2021). Concerning the study at large: The collaborator samples originated in the United States, Italy and Spain and spanned the acute and convalescent phases of COVID-19. Deeply sampled blood TCRbeta repertoires from subjects exposed to, actively infected with, or recovered from COVID-19 were included in the dataset. Sample metadata almost always included a de-identified subject ID, COVID-19 status, age in years and sex. The repertoires were released in a freely available public database intended as a resource for research on the immune response to SARS-CoV-2. Where available, HLA class I and class II types were obtained from metadata supplied by the sample provider rather than from assay-based typing. The prospective study material was composed of cDNA or gDNA derived from T cells, B-cell-depleted T cells, or PBMCs. The samples were drawn from the first 160 participants of the ongoing ImmuneRACE study and from 1,254 subjects provided by 6 global collaborators. Summary of the overall study and its limitations: The quantity of clinical and demographic metadata differed by source and by participant and was supplied without curation.

Taken from cysteine to phenylalanine, the CDR3 has 16 residues. Only the CDR3 DNA is retained, 48 bases long and in frame from the first base. Trimming at the junction amounts to 2 bases on V and 1 base on J, and the germline ends lie 15 bases apart. From a lookup of the germline V gene, CDR1 and CDR2 are SGHTS and YDEGEE. Remarks on this clone: Its antigen remains undetermined. Base qualities were left out, and no much larger clone turns up one base away.

TCRbeta CDR3 regions were amplified from genomic DNA by means of the immunoSEQ Assay, a bias-controlled multiplex PCR. The original methods were these. Within the assay, amplification of reference gene primers was used to estimate how many nucleated cells each sample contained. To quantify the absolute abundance of each unique TCRbeta CDR3 rearrangement, sequence reads were collapsed and filtered. For each sample, productive Simpson clonality was calculated by taking the square root of Simpson's diversity index across productive rearrangements. This is the immuneACCESS table as TCRdb keeps it, with only in-frame sequences that have V and J called. A part of the clones is gone; compared with another copy, unresolved V genes explain less than half, and the rest is unexplained. From that table come the V and J calls and clone size; the DNA was used to work out D and trimming. A total of about 110,000 clones appear in this sample, about 87% of them only once. 5.5% to 8% of the sample is in the top ten clones.

The collaborating institutions used their own protocols to collect whole blood in K2EDTA tubes. For TCRbeta analysis, collaborator samples were shipped as frozen whole blood, as isolated PBMCs, or as DNA extracted from either sample type. Recombination joined TRBV5-8 with TRBJ2-5, with TRBD2 as a weak D call on 7 bases. The TCR originated in a woman aged 50 to 60 with acute or convalescent COVID-19. What was sequenced was peripheral blood. The nucleotides are TGTGCCAGCAGCTTAGGGGGGGTTGGATCCCAAGAGACCCAGTACTTC. Translated, this gives CASSLGGVGSQETQYF. The variable domain in full, with residues beyond the CDR3 obtained from the reference TRBV5-8 and TRBJ2-5 genes, is EAGVTQSPTHLIKTRGQQATLRCSPISGHTSVYWYQQALGLGLQFLLWYDEGEERNRGNFPPRFSGRQFPNYSSELNVNALELEDSALYLCASSLGGVGSQETQYFGPGTRLLVL.